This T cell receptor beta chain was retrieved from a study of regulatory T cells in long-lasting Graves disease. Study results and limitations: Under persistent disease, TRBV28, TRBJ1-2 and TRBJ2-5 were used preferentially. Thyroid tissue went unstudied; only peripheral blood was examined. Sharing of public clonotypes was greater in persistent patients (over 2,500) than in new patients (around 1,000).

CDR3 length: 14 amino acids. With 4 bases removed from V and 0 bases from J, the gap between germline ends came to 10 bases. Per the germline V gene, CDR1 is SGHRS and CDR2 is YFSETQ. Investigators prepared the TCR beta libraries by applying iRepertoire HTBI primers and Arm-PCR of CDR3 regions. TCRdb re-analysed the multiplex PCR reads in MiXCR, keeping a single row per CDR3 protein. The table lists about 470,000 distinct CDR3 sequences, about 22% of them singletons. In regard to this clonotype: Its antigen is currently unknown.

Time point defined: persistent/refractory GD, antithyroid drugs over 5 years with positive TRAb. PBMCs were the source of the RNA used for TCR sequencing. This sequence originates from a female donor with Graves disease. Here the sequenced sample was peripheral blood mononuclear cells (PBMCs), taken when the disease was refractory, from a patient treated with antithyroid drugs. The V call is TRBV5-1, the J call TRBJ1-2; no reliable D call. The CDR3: CASSTGGANYGYTF. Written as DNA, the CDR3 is TGCGCCAGCAGCACGGGCGGGGCTAACTATGGCTACACCTTC.